This T cell receptor (beta chain) comes out of a study of glioma-infiltrating T cells after dendritic cell vaccination. As for the study in general: Treatment, given 2003 to 2012, was autologous tumor lysate-pulsed dendritic cell vaccination. Dendritic cells derived from monocytes and pulsed with autologous tumor lysate formed the vaccine. Study-wide points: Estimated pretreatment TIL content predicted outcome after dendritic cell vaccination.

CDR3 length: 15 amino acids. Trimming at V came to 9 bases and at J to 4 bases, leaving 9 bases not matched to a gene. Germline V gene lookup returns CDR1 WSHSY and CDR2 SAAADI. PBMC were collected before vaccination, two weeks after the third vaccination, and at progression. Clones were read by immunoSEQ multiplex PCR, and TCRdb kept only the in-frame ones, dropping some. This sample carries roughly 100,000 clones, roughly 79% of them seen once, and the ten largest clones take less than 15%. As to this clone: Antigen: not known.

Specimen: blood, collected before dendritic cell vaccination. This clonotype was sampled from a human donor with glioblastoma. The V call is TRBV10-2, the J call TRBJ2-3; 11 positions match TRBD2. CDR3 bases: TGCGCCAGTTGCCGGGGTAGCGGGGGGGCAGATACGCAGTATTTT. It codes for CASCRGSGGADTQYF.